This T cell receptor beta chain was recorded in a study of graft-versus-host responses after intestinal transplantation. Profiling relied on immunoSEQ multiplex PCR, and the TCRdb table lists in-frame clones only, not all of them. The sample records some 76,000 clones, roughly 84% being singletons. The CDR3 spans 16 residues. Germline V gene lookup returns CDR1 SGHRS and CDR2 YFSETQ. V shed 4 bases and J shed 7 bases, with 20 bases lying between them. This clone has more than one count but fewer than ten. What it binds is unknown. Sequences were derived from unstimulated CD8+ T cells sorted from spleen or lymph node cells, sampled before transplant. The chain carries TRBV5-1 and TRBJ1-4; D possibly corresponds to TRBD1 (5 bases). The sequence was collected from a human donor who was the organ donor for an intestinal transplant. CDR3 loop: CASSLGEGHLVEKLFF. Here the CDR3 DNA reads TGCGCCAGCAGCCTGGGGGAGGGGCATCTGGTTGAAAAACTGTTTTTT.